These 27 T cell receptor beta chains share one sample of origin, sequenced in a study of control samples from healthy donors and cancer patients. The repertoire was sequenced with immunoSEQ multiplex PCR; TCRdb's copy has only in-frame clones and lacks some. The sample has around 130,000 clones, about 93% seen once. Sequenced material: PBMCs. Receptors were obtained from a man between 45 and 60 years old with head and neck cancer.

For this clone: Other DNA sequences in this sample translate to the same CDR3. The J gene is TRBJ2-2, the V gene TRBV28; D gene ambiguous. The CDR3 has 13 amino acids. V was clipped by 1 base and J by 2 bases, with 2 bases between them. The germline V gene encodes CDR1 MDHEN and CDR2 SYDVKM. CDR3 nucleotides: TGTGCCAGCAGTTTATACAACACCGGGGAGCTGTTTTTT. Translation gives CASSLYNTGELFF.

The genes are TRBV7-6 and TRBJ2-2; TRBD2 aligns across 7 bases. CDR3 length equals 14 residues. V was clipped by 5 bases and J by 7 bases; unmatched bases: 7. Germline V gives CDR1 SGHVS, CDR2 FNYEAQ. The CDR3 nucleotides are TGTGCCAGCAGCCTGACTAGCTTGGGCGGGGAGCTGTTTTTT. Amino acid sequence: CASSLTSLGGELFF.

The V gene is TRBV19, the J gene TRBJ1-1, with TRBD1 as a possible D gene (5 bases). The V gene lost 7 bases and the J gene lost 5 bases, with 11 bases spanning the gap. Germline assignment: CDR1 LNHDA and CDR2 SQIVND (reference sequence). The CDR3 length is 12 residues. The CDR3 nucleotides are TGTGCCAGTACCATATGGGGGACTGAAGCTTTCTTT. Translation: CASTIWGTEAFF.

Only one count was recorded for this clone. V is TRBV6-5 and J is TRBJ1-1; no clear D gene. Germline V gene lookup returns CDR1 MNHEY and CDR2 SVGAGI. V lost 7 bases, J lost 2 bases, and 14 bases lay in between. This CDR3 contains 14 residues. The CDR3 sequence is CASTPIDRNTEAFF. The CDR3, as DNA: TGTGCCAGCACCCCCATAGACCGCAACACTGAAGCTTTCTTT.

The chain recombines TRBV25-1 with TRBJ1-6, with D possibly matching TRBD1 (6 bases). CDR1 and CDR2 (germline): MGHDK, SYGVNS. CDR3 size: 16 residues. Trimming removed 2 bases at V and 9 bases at J, with 17 bases between. This chain's CDR3 is CASSEPWGAGGSPLHF. DNA of the CDR3: TGTGCCAGCAGTGAACCGTGGGGGGCCGGTGGTTCACCCCTCCACTTT.

The chain uses TRBV3-1 (or the pseudogene TRBV3-2) and TRBJ1-2; perhaps TRBD1 as D (6 bases). V lost 5 bases to trimming and J lost 2 bases, with 12 bases between them. Germline V gene data show CDR1 as LGHDT and CDR2 as YNNKEL (reference sequence). This CDR3 contains 14 residues. CDR3 DNA: TGTGCCAGCAGCAAGAAGGGGGGGAACTATGGCTACACCTTC. Encoded protein: CASSKKGGNYGYTF.

The rearrangement uses TRBV19 and TRBJ2-3; 9 nucleotides align to TRBD1. The germline V gene encodes CDR1 LNHDA and CDR2 SQIVND (reference sequence). The CDR3 length is 14 residues. V gave up 5 bases and J gave up 6 bases; unmatched junction bases: 6. CDR3 coding DNA: TGTGCCAGTAGTTATACCGGACAGGGGGATACGCAGTATTTT. Amino acid sequence: CASSYTGQGDTQYF.

This clone was picked up one time. V usage is TRBV5-6 and J usage is TRBJ2-6; TRBD1 aligns across 8 bases. The CDR3 is made up of 17 amino acids. From germline, CDR1 is SGHDT and CDR2 YYEEEE. V was clipped by 1 base and J by 2 bases; unmatched bases: 5. This chain's CDR3 is CASSLSPGQAGANVLTF. In DNA, the CDR3 is TGTGCCAGCAGCTTGTCCCCGGGACAGGCTGGGGCCAACGTCCTGACTTTC. Looking up the rest from reference TRBV5-6 and TRBJ2-6 gives the full variable domain: DAGVTQSPTHLIKTRGQQVTLRCSPKSGHDTVSWYQQALGQGPQFIFQYYEEEERQRGNFPDRFSGHQFPNYSSELNVNALLLGDSALYLCASSLSPGQAGANVLTFGAGSRLTVL.

The V gene is TRBV27, the J gene TRBJ2-3; 7 bases map to TRBD2. CDR3 length: 15 amino acids. Per germline, CDR1 MNHEY and CDR2 SMNVEV (reference sequence). The V gene end was trimmed by 5 bases and the J gene end by 8 bases; junction bases not matched to a gene: 13. CDR3 sequence (DNA): TGTGCCAGCAGTCCCCGGGGGGTCGGGGGTGGTACGCAGTATTTT. Residues: CASSPRGVGGGTQYF.

The J gene is TRBJ1-1, the V gene TRBV5-1; D remains ambiguous. CDR3 length: 16 amino acids. Germline assignment: CDR1 SGHRS and CDR2 YFSETQ. V was pared by 4 bases and J by 3 bases, with 19 bases between. The CDR3 coding sequence is TGCGCCAGCAGCCCGCACGTCTTTAGCCCGTACACTGAAGCTTTCTTT. Its translation is CASSPHVFSPYTEAFF.

The CDR3 sequence is CASSLWRGRYTDTQYF. The CDR3 DNA sequence: TGTGCCAGCAGTTTATGGCGGGGGAGATACACAGATACGCAGTATTTT. The V and J genes are TRBV28 and TRBJ2-3; TRBD2 aligns across 7 bases. CDR3 length: 16 amino acids. From germline, CDR1 is MDHEN and CDR2 SYDVKM. The junction had 5 bases not matched to a gene; V was cut back by 0 bases and J by 2 bases.

The chain employs TRBV4-2 and TRBJ2-4; D may be TRBD1 (5 bases). Trimming shortened V by 3 bases and J by 2 bases, and 8 bases separated the two germline ends. Germline lookup yields CDR1 LGHNA and CDR2 YNFKEQ. The CDR3 totals 14 residues. CDR3 sequence: CASSQLGPKNIQYF. The DNA of the CDR3 is TGTGCCAGCAGCCAGTTGGGGCCCAAAAACATTCAGTACTTC.

The CDR3 DNA sequence: TGTGCCAGCAGTTTAGTAGTGGCGGTATCTGAAGCTTTCTTT. Its protein is CASSLVVAVSEAFF. The chain joins TRBV28 to TRBJ1-1, with D hard to call. The CDR3 loop spans 14 amino acids. Between the trimmed V and J ends, which lost 2 bases and 6 bases, there was a span of 13 bases. Germline values: CDR1 MDHEN, CDR2 SYDVKM.

V and J are TRBV7-9 and TRBJ2-6; D is unresolved. Germline V gene data show CDR1 as SEHNR and CDR2 as FQNEAQ (reference sequence). CDR3 size: 15 residues. V was shortened by 5 bases and J by 0 bases, with 8 bases between the two germline ends. Written as DNA, the CDR3 is TGTGCCAGCAGCCACAGTAGCTCTGGGGCCAACGTCCTGACTTTC. Its translation is CASSHSSSGANVLTF. Combining the CDR3 with reference TRBV7-9 and TRBJ2-6 gives the whole variable domain DTGVSQNPRHKITKRGQNVTFRCDPISEHNRLYWYRQTLGQGPEFLTYFQNEAQLEKSRLLSDRFSAERPKGSFSTLEIQRTEQGDSAMYLCASSHSSSGANVLTFGAGSRLTVL.

The chain has TRBV7-2 and TRBJ2-3; D uncertain. This CDR3 contains 15 residues. The V end lost 4 bases, the J end lost 8 bases, and 19 bases lay between the germline ends. Germline assignment: CDR1 SGHTA and CDR2 FQGNSA. The CDR3 nucleotides are TGTGCCAGCAGCTCGACACCCGCACTCGTTAGTACGCAGTATTTT. It yields the protein CASSSTPALVSTQYF.

This clone was seen just once. The chain joins TRBV5-1 to TRBJ1-1; D might be TRBD1 (6 bases). Trimming removed 3 bases from V and 7 bases from J, with 19 bases in between. The CDR3 sequence is 15 residues long. Germline-derived CDR1 and CDR2 are SGHRS and YFSETQ. CDR3 sequence: CASSSQGSTEGEAFF. CDR3 DNA: TGCGCCAGCAGCTCTCAGGGGTCCACGGAGGGTGAAGCTTTCTTT.

The V call is TRBV4-1, the J call TRBJ2-1, with TRBD2 identical over 8 bases. CDR1 MGHRA and CDR2 YSYEKL come from the germline V gene. The CDR3 covers 16 residues. Trimming at V came to 3 bases and at J to 8 bases, leaving 12 bases not matched to a gene. The CDR3 loop reads CASSQTPGLVIHEQFF. CDR3 bases: TGCGCCAGCAGCCAGACCCCGGGACTAGTCATTCATGAGCAGTTCTTC.

The chain couples TRBV7-6 to TRBJ2-1; D tentatively reads TRBD1 or TRBD2 (5 bases each). Germline CDR1 reads SGHVS; CDR2 reads FNYEAQ. CDR3 length equals 16 residues. V gave up 1 base and J gave up 3 bases, with 13 bases separating them. The CDR3 protein is CASSLDGRGDYNEQFF. In DNA, the CDR3 is TGTGCCAGCAGCTTAGATGGTAGAGGGGACTACAATGAGCAGTTCTTC.

CDR3: CASSYRGYGYGYTF. As DNA, the CDR3 is TGTGCCAGCAGTTACCGGGGGTATGGCTATGGCTACACCTTC. The chain is built from TRBV6-5 and TRBJ1-2, with a possible D match to TRBD1 (5 bases). Trimming removed 2 bases at V and 4 bases at J, with 11 bases between. This CDR3 contains 14 residues. The germline V gene has CDR1 MNHEY and CDR2 SVGAGI.

This sequence joins TRBV7-2 and TRBJ2-2, with D possibly matching TRBD1 (6 bases). The CDR3 is made up of 14 amino acids. Germline CDR1 and CDR2: SGHTA and FQGNSA. V was cut by 6 bases and J by 6 bases, with 14 bases left in between. DNA of the CDR3: TGTGCCAGCAGGAATCTACAGGGTCCCGGGGAGCTGTTTTTT. Translation gives CASRNLQGPGELFF. Full variable domain (outside the CDR3, taken from reference TRBV7-2 and TRBJ2-2): GAGVSQSPSNKVTEKGKDVELRCDPISGHTALYWYRQSLGQGLEFLIYFQGNSAPDKSGLPSDRFSAERTGGSVSTLTIQRTQQEDSAVYLCASRNLQGPGELFFGEGSRLTVL.

The chain couples TRBV4-1 to TRBJ1-5, with D possibly being TRBD1 (5 bases). This CDR3 is 15 amino acids long. Trimming left V 3 bases short and J 8 bases short, with 17 bases between. Germline V gene lookup returns CDR1 MGHRA and CDR2 YSYEKL. DNA of the CDR3: TGCGCCAGCAGCCAGCTCCGGGGCCTGGGAGAGCCCCAGCATTTT. Amino acid sequence: CASSQLRGLGEPQHF.

V usage is TRBV4-3 and J usage is TRBJ1-3, with unresolved D. The V gene lost 1 base and the J gene lost 2 bases, with 9 bases spanning the gap. Germline CDR1 reads LGHNA; CDR2 reads YSLEER. The CDR3 totals 15 residues. CDR3 sequence: CASSQVRGPGNTIYF. CDR3 nucleotides: TGCGCCAGCAGCCAAGTTCGAGGCCCTGGAAACACCATATATTTT.

The chain employs TRBV9 and TRBJ1-2; 7 bases fit TRBD1. Germline V gene lookup returns CDR1 SGDLS and CDR2 YYNGEE. V was pared by 3 bases and J by 0 bases, with 8 bases of the junction left unmatched. The CDR3 length is 16 residues. As DNA, the CDR3 is TGTGCCAGCAGCGCCAGGACAGGCGCTACTAACTATGGCTACACCTTC. Translated, it gives CASSARTGATNYGYTF.

In DNA form, the CDR3 reads TGTGCCAGCAGGCCGGGGTCAGCTAACTATGGCTACACCTTC. Residues: CASRPGSANYGYTF. J is TRBJ1-2 and V is TRBV27, with D unclear. Deletions cut 6 bases from V and 0 bases from J, with 11 bases between. The germline CDR1 and CDR2 sequences are MNHEY and SMNVEV (reference sequence). This CDR3 spans 14 amino acids.

The genes are TRBV4-1 and TRBJ2-1; no clear D gene. The CDR3 contains 14 residues. V lost 3 bases, J lost 14 bases, and 20 bases lay in between. The germline CDR1 and CDR2 sequences are MGHRA and YSYEKL. In nucleotides, the CDR3 is TGCGCCAGCAGCCATCCCGAAGGAACGTATGGGAAGTTCTTC. This translates into CASSHPEGTYGKFF.

This clone appeared once. The CDR3 sequence is CASSLARGLPGSDTQYF. Here the CDR3 DNA reads TGTGCCAGCAGCTTAGCTCGGGGCCTGCCGGGTTCAGATACGCAGTATTTT. The J gene is TRBJ2-3, the V gene TRBV7-6; tentatively, D is TRBD1 or TRBD2 (5 bases each). Trimming cost V 0 bases and J 4 bases, with 17 bases left between them. The CDR3 has 17 amino acids. Germline lookup yields CDR1 SGHVS and CDR2 FNYEAQ.

The V gene is TRBV23-1, the J gene TRBJ1-4, with D uncertain. TRBV23-1 is sorted into the ORF group, with uncertain function. The V gene lost 0 bases and the J gene lost 10 bases, with 24 bases spanning the gap. This CDR3 has 18 amino acids. The DNA of the CDR3 is TGCGCCAGCAGTCAATCGGGAGGCGAGGAAGGGATAATGACAAAACTGTTTTTT. It codes for CASSQSGGEEGIMTKLFF.